Following are 20 T cell receptor beta chains from one sample sequenced in a study of cytomegalovirus exposure and HLA in healthy donors (dated by TCRdb to about 2017). Library construction relied on the immunoSEQ multiplex PCR assay. A mixture of 60 forward primers for TCR Vbeta segments and 13 reverse primers for TCR Jbeta segments was used in the multiplex PCR. Held by TCRdb, this immuneACCESS table contains in-frame sequences only and omits some clones. Under half of the omission traces to an unresolved V gene where checked; the cause of the rest is unknown. The sample table lists some 100,000 clones, about four fifths of them with a count of one. The leading ten clones occupy over 4% of the sample. The sequenced sample consisted of PBMCs. These receptors all stem from a female donor in good health and CMV-seropositive.

This chain links TRBV6-6 with TRBJ2-1, with 14 bases fitting TRBD2. V lost 6 bases, J lost 8 bases, and 3 bases stayed unmatched. Germline CDR1 MNHNY, CDR2 SVGAGI (reference sequence). The CDR3 runs to 14 residues. The chain's CDR3 is CASRTSGGADEQFF. CDR3 nucleotide sequence: TGTGCCAGCAGGACTAGCGGGGGGGCCGATGAGCAGTTCTTC.

A single count supports this clone. The chain employs TRBV5-4 and TRBJ2-1; 12 nucleotides align to TRBD2. This CDR3 contains 16 residues. With V trimmed by 4 bases and J by 7 bases, 9 bases remained unmatched. CDR1 and CDR2 (germline): SGHNT, YYREEE (reference sequence). CDR3 residues: CASSQRLAGVKNEQFF. For the CDR3, the DNA is TGTGCCAGCAGCCAAAGACTAGCGGGAGTTAAGAATGAGCAGTTCTTC.

The CDR3 nucleotides are TGTGCCAGTAGTATACAGGCGGGGGGCCGATACGAGCAGTACTTC. It is translated as CASSIQAGGRYEQYF. V gene TRBV19 combines with J gene TRBJ2-7; TRBD2 matches 8 bases. V lost 2 bases, J lost 4 bases, and 7 bases stayed unmatched. This CDR3 has 15 residues. CDR1 and CDR2 (germline): LNHDA, SQIVND (reference sequence).

The V gene is TRBV7-8, the J gene TRBJ2-7; 7 bases agree with TRBD1. The CDR3 runs 15 residues. Per germline, CDR1 SGHVS and CDR2 FQNEAQ. Trimming took 3 bases from V and 3 from J; bases not matched to a gene: 8. CDR3 nucleotide sequence: TGTGCCAGCAGCTTGGCCGGGACAGACCACTACGAGCAGTACTTC. Protein: CASSLAGTDHYEQYF.

This chain links TRBV6-1 with TRBJ2-1; 10 bases are a match to TRBD2. Trimming cost V 6 bases and J 9 bases; bases outside gene matches: 11. The germline V gene encodes CDR1 MNHNS and CDR2 SASEGT. The CDR3 contains 15 residues. The CDR3 coding sequence is TGTGCCAGCAGCCGAGCGGGAGGGATTTCGGGTGAGCAGTTCTTC. As protein: CASSRAGGISGEQFF.

The chain couples TRBV6-1 to TRBJ1-5; 10 positions match TRBD1. The germline gives CDR1 MNHNS, CDR2 SASEGT. This CDR3 spans 15 amino acids. The V gene end was trimmed by 4 bases and the J gene end by 6 bases; junction bases not matched to a gene: 6. The CDR3 DNA follows: TGTGCCAGCAGTGTGGGGACAGGGGCGGGTCAGCCCCAGCATTTT. As protein: CASSVGTGAGQPQHF.

The rearrangement joins TRBV29-1 to TRBJ1-4, with D possibly matching TRBD1 (5 bases). V was clipped by 1 base and J by 1 base, with 10 bases between them. Looked up from germline, CDR1 is SQVTM and CDR2 is ANQGSEA. This CDR3 contains 15 residues. The CDR3 spells CSVEVGQGTNEKLFF. The CDR3 bases are TGCAGCGTTGAAGTTGGGCAGGGAACTAATGAAAAACTGTTTTTT.

This clone was seen a handful of times. This sequence joins TRBV11-2 and TRBJ1-1, with D hard to call. V was cut by 0 bases and J by 5 bases, with 7 bases left in between. The CDR3 consists of 13 residues. Germline V CDR1 and CDR2: SGHAT, FQNNGV. CDR3 DNA: TGTGCCAGCAGCTTAGATCTGAGGACTGAAGCTTTCTTT. Translated, it gives CASSLDLRTEAFF.

The chain recombines TRBV7-2 with TRBJ2-5; D not resolved. The CDR3 runs to 15 residues. Germline CDR1 is SGHTA and CDR2 is FQGNSA. Trimming left V 5 bases short and J 1 base short, with 14 bases between. CDR3 bases: TGTGCCAGCAGCCTCCTATACGGTCCCCAAGAGACCCAGTACTTC. This sequence encodes CASSLLYGPQETQYF.

The chain uses TRBV15 and TRBJ2-7; a possible D gene is TRBD1 (5 bases). The V gene's germline CDR1 is LNHNV and CDR2 YYDKDF (reference sequence). This CDR3 is 14 amino acids long. Trimming shortened V by 0 bases and J by 2 bases, and 8 bases separated the two germline ends. CDR3 sequence: CATSRDRGPYEQYF. The CDR3 DNA reads as TGTGCCACCAGCAGAGATAGGGGCCCCTACGAGCAGTACTTC. Drawing the rest from reference TRBV15 and TRBJ2-7, the complete variable domain is DAMVIQNPRYQVTQFGKPVTLSCSQTLNHNVMYWYQQKSSQAPKLLFHYYDKDFNNEADTPDNFQSRRPNTSFCFLDIRSPGLGDTAMYLCATSRDRGPYEQYFGPGTRLTVT.

The chain uses TRBV25-1 and TRBJ2-7, with a possible D match to TRBD1 (5 bases). Trimming shortened V by 7 bases and J by 2 bases, and 9 bases separated the two germline ends. Germline CDR1 and CDR2: MGHDK and SYGVNS. CDR3 length: 12 amino acids. Here the CDR3 DNA reads TGTGCCAGCAACGGACACCCCTACGAGCAGTACTTC. This sequence encodes CASNGHPYEQYF.

As concerns this clone: One end of the junction varies from germline; a read error may be responsible. The same CDR3 arises from other DNA sequences in this sample as well. CDR3 amino acids: CASSRTGSDEQYF. As DNA, the CDR3 is TGTGCCAGCAGCCGGACAGGGTCTGACGAGCAGTACTTT. The rearrangement uses TRBV5-4 and TRBJ2-7, with 8 positions matching TRBD1. The length of the CDR3 is 13 residues. Germline CDR1 reads SGHNT; CDR2 reads YYREEE (reference sequence).

The genes are TRBV15 and TRBJ2-5; 11 bases agree with TRBD2. Matching the DNA end better, TRBJ2-7 makes the J call doubtful. Germline CDR1 and CDR2: LNHNV and YYDKDF (reference sequence). The CDR3 is 16 residues long. The chain's CDR3 is CATSRDLAGGPLEQYF. CDR3 DNA: TGTGCCACCAGCAGAGATTTAGCGGGAGGGCCTCTCGAGCAGTACTTC.

This clone has a handful of counts. This sequence joins TRBV18 and TRBJ2-1; 8 bases fit TRBD1. This CDR3 has 15 residues. CDR1 is KGHSH, CDR2 LQKENI, per germline. With 3 bases clipped from V and 2 bases from J, the junction kept 3 bases outside the gene matches. This CDR3 reads CASSPGTGPYNEQFF. As DNA, the CDR3 is TGTGCCAGCTCACCGGGGACAGGCCCCTACAATGAGCAGTTCTTC.

The CDR3 here is CATNPGQGNTGELFF. The CDR3, as DNA: TGCGCCACCAACCCGGGACAGGGGAACACCGGGGAGCTGTTTTTT. The V call is TRBV5-1, the J call TRBJ2-2; TRBD1 agrees at 9 bases. CDR1 is SGHRS and CDR2 is YFSETQ in the germline V gene. The CDR3 runs 15 residues. The V segment lost 9 bases and the J segment 1 base; nucleotides outside the gene matches: 7. The full variable domain, rest sourced from reference TRBV5-1 and TRBJ2-2, is KAGVTQTPRYLIKTRGQQVTLSCSPISGHRSVSWYQQTPGQGLQFLFEYFSETQRNKGNFPGRFSGRQFSNSRSEMNVSTLELGDSALYLCATNPGQGNTGELFFGEGSRLTVL.

The chain recombines TRBV19 with TRBJ1-1; TRBD1 aligns across 7 bases. The germline V gene encodes CDR1 LNHDA and CDR2 SQIVND (reference sequence). The CDR3 spans 16 residues. The V segment lost 6 bases and the J segment 0 bases; nucleotides outside the gene matches: 10. In DNA, the CDR3 is TGTGCCAGTAGCTTTCCAGGGGGACGGATGAACACTGAAGCTTTCTTT. Encoded protein: CASSFPGGRMNTEAFF.

J is TRBJ2-7 and V is TRBV4-1; 8 nucleotides agree with TRBD2. This CDR3 has 15 amino acids. Losses at the gene ends were 1 base for V and 2 bases for J; bases not matched to a gene: 4. Germline-derived CDR1 and CDR2 are MGHRA and YSYEKL. This chain's CDR3 is CASSQVPRGAYEQYF. Here the CDR3 DNA reads TGCGCCAGCAGCCAAGTGCCGCGGGGGGCCTACGAGCAGTACTTC.

The rearrangement joins TRBV18 to TRBJ1-5; the D is unclear. V was pared by 5 bases and J by 7 bases, with 12 bases between. The CDR3 extends over 13 amino acids. Germline CDR1 reads KGHSH; CDR2 reads LQKENI. This chain's CDR3 is CASSDATGQPQHF. The CDR3, as DNA: TGTGCCAGCTCAGACGCTACGGGACAGCCCCAGCATTTT.

The chain couples TRBV10-1 to TRBJ2-3; TRBD2 aligns across 13 bases. Germline V gene sequence: CDR1 WNHNN, CDR2 SYGVQD (reference sequence). CDR3 length: 16 residues. J was trimmed by 8 bases and V by 4 bases; bases with no gene match: 9. CDR3 loop: CASSAPGLAGFGTQYF. The CDR3 DNA sequence: TGCGCCAGCAGTGCCCCGGGACTAGCGGGGTTCGGTACGCAGTATTTT.

The chain uses TRBV18 and TRBJ1-5; 9 bases map to TRBD1. Germline CDR1 is KGHSH and CDR2 is LQKENI. V shed 3 bases, J shed 3 bases, and the junction held 3 bases outside the gene matches. The CDR3 is 15 residues long. CDR3 in amino acids: CASSPGQGNNQPQHF. In DNA, the CDR3 is TGTGCCAGCTCACCGGGACAGGGAAACAATCAGCCCCAGCATTTT.